This T cell receptor (beta chain) was sequenced in a study of human T cells and chemical hapten exposure. Turning to the study itself: Predominantly women, the patients had alopecia areata, totalis or universalis. Study-wide results and caveats: DPC sensitization produced no change in TCRs with frequency above 1 in 1000. In comparison with controls, expanded TCRs gave rise to a significantly larger number of large CDR3 similarity clusters.

Time point described: patch test 1, 2 weeks after DPC sensitization. As for treatment: therapeutic diphenylcyclopropenone sensitization with weekly scalp DPC. Whole blood that had not been fractionated was the source of extracted total RNA. Participating donors were patients with alopecia, aged 18 to 70 years, considered appropriate candidates for DPC. In the case of this clonotype: Its specificity is unknown.

One entry per CDR3 protein, called by TCRdb with MiXCR from the RACE reads. Of about 41,000 distinct CDR3 sequences in the sample, just under 4% were seen once. Germline loops: CDR1 MNHNY, CDR2 SVGAGI (reference sequence). Trimming removed 6 bases at V and 0 bases at J, with 3 bases between. The CDR3 runs to 12 residues. This receptor was obtained from a man between 45 and 60 years old with alopecia areata. Some clones in this sample may be carry-over from other donors' samples. The material was whole blood, obtained in connection with sensitization to the hapten diphenylcyclopropenone (DPC). The gene calls are TRBV6-6 and TRBJ2-4, with no clear D. The CDR3 DNA is TGTGCCAGCAGGGAAGCCAAAAACATTCAGTACTTC. Residues: CASREAKNIQYF.